The T cell receptor (beta chain) described here comes from a study of spatial heterogeneity in lung cancer. Study as a whole: Matched bulk RNA-seq provided a T cell module score, and TCR transcript counts in tumor regions correlated strongly with it. Study-wide results and caveats: One measure, the expanded intratumoral alpha and beta TCR count, tracked tumor mutation counts.

TCRdb passed the 5' RACE reads through MiXCR, listing each CDR3 protein once. The data contain about 2,300 distinct CDR3 sequences, roughly 19% of them singletons. This clonotype rates as medium-sized. Antigen unknown. CDR1 and CDR2 (germline): SGHRS, YFSETQ. The CDR3 sequence is 11 residues long. V shed 4 bases and J 12 bases; nucleotides not matched to a gene: 7. Documented time point: sample taken at primary tumor resection. Whole RNA, isolated from tumor, nontumor lung or frozen PBMC, was sequenced without prior sorting. The chain couples TRBV5-1 to TRBJ2-7, with 7 bases lining up with TRBD1. This clonotype originated in a male donor with early-stage non-small cell lung cancer. The sequencing used lung tumor tissue, collected at surgery. For the CDR3, the DNA is TGCGCCAGCAGCGGAGGACAGGAACCGTACTTC. Amino acids: CASSGGQEPYF.